One and the same sample provided the 8 T cell receptor beta chains below, sequenced in a study of T cell changes during pregnancy in multiple sclerosis. TCRdb's table, derived via immunoSEQ multiplex PCR, lists solely in-frame clones and lacks some. The sample comprises more than 50,000 clones, more than 90% of which are singletons, and about 1.2% rests with the top ten. Sequenced material: peripheral blood, taken after pregnancy. Receptors were obtained from a female donor in good health, enrolled as a control in a pregnancy study.

The chain carries TRBV19 and TRBJ2-1, with 7 bases matching TRBD1. The CDR3 consists of 15 residues. After removal of 1 base from V and 2 bases from J, the junction contained 2 bases not matched to a gene. CDR1 is LNHDA, CDR2 SQIVND, per germline (reference sequence). The CDR3 DNA reads as TGTGCCAGTAGTATAGGGACAGGTCCCTACAATGAGCAGTTCTTC. Translated, it gives CASSIGTGPYNEQFF.

J is TRBJ1-2 and V is TRBV19; D not resolved. The germline CDR1 and CDR2 sequences are LNHDA and SQIVND (reference sequence). The V end lost 5 bases, the J end lost 1 base, and 8 bases lay between the germline ends. This CDR3 spans 13 amino acids. Written as DNA, the CDR3 is TGTGCCAGTAGTGCGGCCATTAACTATGGCTACACCTTC. It is translated as CASSAAINYGYTF. The entire variable domain, with the rest obtained from reference TRBV19 and TRBJ1-2, is as follows: DGGITQSPKYLFRKEGQNVTLSCEQNLNHDAMYWYRQDPGQGLRLIYYSQIVNDFQKGDIAEGYSVSREKKESFPLTVTSAQKNPTAFYLCASSAAINYGYTFGSGTRLTVV.

The J gene is TRBJ2-4, the V gene TRBV5-8; 9 nucleotides line up with TRBD1. CDR3 length: 14 residues. Germline CDR1 and CDR2: SGHTS and YDEGEE. Unmatched junction bases numbered 4, after V lost 2 bases and J lost 7 bases. The CDR3 region is CASSLRTGANIQYF. As DNA, the CDR3 is TGTGCCAGCAGCTTACGGACAGGGGCGAACATTCAGTACTTC. The full variable domain, its missing parts supplied by reference TRBV5-8 and TRBJ2-4, is EAGVTQSPTHLIKTRGQQATLRCSPISGHTSVYWYQQALGLGLQFLLWYDEGEERNRGNFPPRFSGRQFPNYSSELNVNALELEDSALYLCASSLRTGANIQYFGAGTRLSVL.

The chain combines TRBV7-2 with TRBJ1-1; TRBD1 might be the D (6 bases). Germline V gives CDR1 SGHTA, CDR2 FQGNSA. V lost 1 base, J lost 3 bases, and 15 bases lay in between. The CDR3 length is 16 residues. The DNA of the CDR3 is TGTGCCAGCAGCTTAGTTGTGAAGTGGGGGCACACTGAAGCTTTCTTT. Its translation: CASSLVVKWGHTEAFF.

This rearrangement joins TRBV19 to TRBJ2-3; TRBD1 agrees at 8 bases. After removal of 3 bases from V and 4 bases from J, the junction contained 6 bases not matched to a gene. The CDR3 length is 15 residues. Germline V gene lookup returns CDR1 LNHDA and CDR2 SQIVND (reference sequence). This CDR3 is CASSIAGQGADTQYF. The CDR3 DNA follows: TGTGCCAGTAGTATCGCCGGACAGGGTGCAGATACGCAGTATTTT.

This chain links TRBV7-2 with TRBJ1-5, with 7 bases fitting TRBD1. The CDR3 consists of 14 residues. Germline V gene lookup returns CDR1 SGHTA and CDR2 FQGNSA. The V segment lost 5 bases and the J segment 4 bases; nucleotides outside the gene matches: 5. The CDR3 protein is CASSQTGRNQPQHF. As DNA, the CDR3 is TGTGCCAGCAGCCAGACAGGGAGGAATCAGCCCCAGCATTTT.

This chain uses TRBV6-5 with TRBJ1-3; 9 positions agree with TRBD1. This CDR3 is built from 15 residues. CDR1 is MNHEY and CDR2 is SVGAGI in the germline V gene. The V and J ends lost 2 bases and 4 bases, in that order; junction bases with no gene match: 3. The CDR3 region is CASSYRGTGGNTIYF. DNA of the CDR3: TGTGCCAGCAGTTACCGTGGGACAGGGGGAAACACCATATATTTT.

The chain recombines TRBV11-2 with TRBJ1-2; D is perhaps TRBD1 (6 bases). Germline-derived CDR1 and CDR2 are SGHAT and FQNNGV. Trimming pared 4 bases from V and 7 bases from J, leaving 19 bases between. The CDR3 length is 15 residues. CDR3 coding DNA: TGTGCCAGCAGCTCCCTCGTTGGGGGCCGAGGTGGCTACACCTTC. It codes for CASSSLVGGRGGYTF.